Shown below are 27 T cell receptor beta chains from a single sample sequenced in a study of cytomegalovirus exposure and HLA in healthy donors (dated by TCRdb to 2017 to 2019). Libraries came from the immunoSEQ multiplex PCR assay. A mixture of 60 forward primers for TCR Vbeta segments and 13 reverse primers for TCR Jbeta segments was used in the multiplex PCR. TCRdb carries this immuneACCESS record with in-frame sequences only. Its versions omit some clonotypes, under half of them owing to an unresolved V gene in the studies checked, with the rest unexplained. Across this sample there are roughly 58,000 clones, with 83% seen only once. The ten most abundant clones make up more than 1.5% of the sample. The sample consisted of PBMCs. The receptors here all came from a human donor in good health.

The V and J genes are TRBV5-1 and TRBJ2-5; 7 bases are a match to TRBD1. Looked up from germline, CDR1 is SGHRS and CDR2 is YFSETQ. After removal of 4 bases from V and 5 bases from J, the junction contained 8 bases not matched to a gene. The CDR3 has 14 residues. The CDR3 spells CASSPGQVIETQYF. The CDR3 nucleotides read TGCGCCAGCAGCCCCGGACAGGTGATCGAGACCCAGTACTTC.

The rearrangement uses TRBV13 and TRBJ1-4; possible D gene TRBD1, 6 bases. The V and J ends lost 5 bases and 8 bases respectively, with 15 bases between them. The CDR3 sequence is 14 residues long. Germline V gene data show CDR1 as PRHDT and CDR2 as FYEKMQ (reference sequence). The CDR3 DNA sequence: TGTGCCAGCAGCCAGCAGGGGCTTTGGGAAAAACTGTTTTTT. Protein sequence: CASSQQGLWEKLFF.

This chain links TRBV28 with TRBJ2-3; 9 positions match TRBD2. The length of the CDR3 is 16 residues. V lost 2 bases and J lost 5; bases outside the gene matches: 8. Germline assignment: CDR1 MDHEN and CDR2 SYDVKM. This CDR3 is CASSLMGGGAKDTQYF. The CDR3 DNA is TGTGCCAGCAGTTTAATGGGCGGGGGGGCAAAAGATACGCAGTATTTT.

The chain employs TRBV19 and TRBJ2-7, with a possible D match to TRBD2 (5 bases). Germline V gene sequence: CDR1 LNHDA, CDR2 SQIVND (reference sequence). This CDR3 is 13 amino acids long. V lost 4 bases, J lost 5 bases, and 12 bases lay in between. CDR3 region: CASSRTLEDEQYF. The CDR3, as DNA: TGTGCCAGTAGTAGGACGTTGGAGGACGAGCAGTACTTC. Full variable domain (missing parts from reference TRBV19 and TRBJ2-7): DGGITQSPKYLFRKEGQNVTLSCEQNLNHDAMYWYRQDPGQGLRLIYYSQIVNDFQKGDIAEGYSVSREKKESFPLTVTSAQKNPTAFYLCASSRTLEDEQYFGPGTRLTVT.

The chain has TRBV9 and TRBJ2-2, with TRBD1 matching 10 bases. CDR3 length: 16 amino acids. The germline V gene encodes CDR1 SGDLS and CDR2 YYNGEE. The junction had 6 bases not matched to a gene; V was cut back by 4 bases and J by 3 bases. The CDR3 sequence is CASSPRGQGDTGELFF. The CDR3 nucleotides read TGTGCCAGCAGCCCACGAGGACAGGGGGACACCGGGGAGCTGTTTTTT.

With regard to this clone: Its ends do not fully match the called genes, so a read error is possible. The gene calls are TRBV28 and TRBJ1-6; D may be TRBD1 (5 bases). The CDR3 runs to 15 residues. Germline V gene sequence: CDR1 MDHEN, CDR2 SYDVKM. CDR3 DNA: TGTGCCAGCAGTTTATTGCAGGGTTATAGTTCACCCCTCCACTTT. This codes for CASSLLQGYSSPLHF. The full variable domain, its missing parts supplied by reference TRBV28 and TRBJ1-6, is DVKVTQSSRYLVKRTGEKVFLECVQDMDHENMFWYRQDPGLGLRLIYFSYDVKMKEKGDIPEGYSVSREKKERFSLILESASTNQTSMYLCASSLLQGYSSPLHFGNGTRLTVT.

The chain combines TRBV5-1 with TRBJ1-6; D is undetermined. V was cut by 5 bases and J by 10 bases, with 22 bases left in between. The CDR3 runs to 16 residues. Germline loops: CDR1 SGHRS, CDR2 YFSETQ. In DNA, the CDR3 is TGCGCCAGCAGGTCCAATCACGCGAGGGTTGAGTCACCCCTCCACTTT. It translates to CASRSNHARVESPLHF.

The V call is TRBV2, the J call TRBJ2-3, with a possible D match to TRBD1 (6 bases). Germline V gene lookup returns CDR1 SNHLY and CDR2 FYNNEI. The CDR3 has 15 amino acids. V gave up 4 bases and J gave up 2 bases, with 13 bases separating them. In DNA form, the CDR3 reads TGTGCCAGCAGTGTGAACAGGGCCGTCACAGATACGCAGTATTTT. As protein: CASSVNRAVTDTQYF.

This clone was seen more than once but under ten times. This chain joins TRBV10-3 and TRBJ2-3; 8 bases are a match to TRBD1. After removal of 8 bases from V and 4 bases from J, the junction contained 8 bases not matched to a gene. The CDR3 covers 14 residues. CDR1 is ENHRY, CDR2 SYGVKD, per germline. CDR3 nucleotides: TGTGCCATCGGCGCGGGACAGGAGGCAGATACGCAGTATTTT. This gives the protein CAIGAGQEADTQYF.

This clone was found a few times. The gene calls are TRBV13 and TRBJ2-3; 7 positions agree with TRBD1. Trimming removed 5 bases from V and 2 bases from J; junction bases left unmatched: 7. This CDR3 region has 15 residues. The germline V gene encodes CDR1 PRHDT and CDR2 FYEKMQ (reference sequence). CDR3 protein: CASSRGDRDTDTQYF. The CDR3 coding sequence is TGTGCCAGCAGCCGAGGGGACAGAGACACAGATACGCAGTATTTT.

V gene TRBV29-1 combines with J gene TRBJ2-7, with 10 bases lining up with TRBD2. Germline V CDR1 and CDR2: SQVTM, ANQGSEA. Losses at the gene ends were 4 bases for V and 3 bases for J; bases not matched to a gene: 3. The CDR3 loop spans 13 amino acids. In nucleotides, the CDR3 is TGCAGCGTTGCTAGCGGGGGCCGCTACGAGCAGTACTTC. Protein: CSVASGGRYEQYF.

The V and J genes are TRBV4-3 and TRBJ2-5; 9 positions agree with TRBD1. This CDR3 region has 20 residues. V was pared by 0 bases and J by 2 bases, with 16 bases of the junction left unmatched. Germline CDR1 is LGHNA and CDR2 is YSLEER. In DNA, the CDR3 is TGCGCCAGCAGCCAAGATTTCCGGACAGGGGAAGGTTCGGAACAAGAGACCCAGTACTTC. It yields the protein CASSQDFRTGEGSEQETQYF.

Comment on this clone: One end of the junction is discordant with germline, which a read error may explain. The CDR3: CSSSSLGGPTGNEQYF. CDR3 coding DNA: TGTTCCAGCAGCTCCCTCGGGGGTCCCACTGGGAACGAGCAGTACTTC. V is TRBV7-9 and J is TRBJ2-7; maybe TRBD2 (6 bases). Germline assignment: CDR1 SEHNR and CDR2 FQNEAQ (reference sequence). This CDR3 has 16 residues.

This clone showed up just a few times. The genes are TRBV19 and TRBJ2-6, with 10 positions matching TRBD1. Germline V gene data show CDR1 as LNHDA and CDR2 as SQIVND (reference sequence). V trimming: 5 bases; J trimming: 2 bases; junction bases outside the gene matches: 12. The CDR3 loop spans 19 amino acids. The CDR3 here is CASSQYGDRGLTGANVLTF. The CDR3 region has the DNA TGTGCCAGTAGTCAATACGGGGACAGGGGTCTTACTGGGGCCAACGTCCTGACTTTC. The full variable domain, completed using reference TRBV19 and TRBJ2-6, is DGGITQSPKYLFRKEGQNVTLSCEQNLNHDAMYWYRQDPGQGLRLIYYSQIVNDFQKGDIAEGYSVSREKKESFPLTVTSAQKNPTAFYLCASSQYGDRGLTGANVLTFGAGSRLTVL.

The sample holds one count of this clone. This sequence joins TRBV10-1 and TRBJ2-3, with 7 bases matching TRBD2. CDR3 length: 15 amino acids. Looked up from germline, CDR1 is WNHNN and CDR2 is SYGVQD (reference sequence). V shed 0 bases and J 1 base; nucleotides not matched to a gene: 1. The CDR3 coding sequence is TGCGCCAGCAGTGAGTCTACTAGCGGCACAGATACGCAGTATTTT. Translated: CASSESTSGTDTQYF.

Concerning this clone: Relative to the germline gene, one junction end is altered; a read error may explain this. V usage is TRBV7-2 and J usage is TRBJ1-1; a weak D match, TRBD1 (6 bases). This CDR3 has 15 amino acids. CDR1 is SGHTA, CDR2 FQGNSA, per germline. The CDR3 here is CASSLTLRRDTEAFF. CDR3 nucleotides: TGTGCCAGCAGCCTCACCCTCAGACGGGACACTGAGGCTTTCTTT.

This clone was found a few times. The chain links TRBV19 to TRBJ2-7, with D perhaps TRBD1 (6 bases). V lost 3 bases and J lost 1, with 10 bases in between. The CDR3 is 14 residues long. Germline CDR1 LNHDA, CDR2 SQIVND (reference sequence). The CDR3: CASSIRQESYEQYF. The CDR3 DNA sequence: TGTGCCAGTAGTATCCGACAGGAGTCCTACGAGCAGTACTTC. Filled out from reference TRBV19 and TRBJ2-7, the complete variable domain reads DGGITQSPKYLFRKEGQNVTLSCEQNLNHDAMYWYRQDPGQGLRLIYYSQIVNDFQKGDIAEGYSVSREKKESFPLTVTSAQKNPTAFYLCASSIRQESYEQYFGPGTRLTVT.

The genes are TRBV5-4 and TRBJ2-5, with 7 bases fitting TRBD2. After removal of 6 bases from V and 1 base from J, the junction contained 12 bases not matched to a gene. Per germline, CDR1 SGHNT and CDR2 YYREEE (reference sequence). This CDR3 is 16 amino acids long. Here the CDR3 reads CASTGGSGRSQETQYF. In DNA form, the CDR3 reads TGTGCCAGCACCGGGGGGAGCGGGCGGTCCCAAGAGACCCAGTACTTC.

V and J are TRBV6-6 and TRBJ1-4; D remains unclear. Germline CDR1 MNHNY, CDR2 SVGAGI (reference sequence). This CDR3 region has 15 residues. V was trimmed by 2 bases and J by 8 bases, leaving 15 bases between them. The CDR3 loop reads CASSYHAARGEKLFF. CDR3 in DNA: TGTGCCAGCAGTTACCATGCAGCGAGAGGAGAAAAACTGTTTTTT.

The genes are TRBV10-3 and TRBJ1-6, with D tentatively TRBD1 (5 bases). The CDR3 loop spans 14 amino acids. Trimming removed 4 bases at V and 7 bases at J, with 11 bases between. Germline assignment: CDR1 ENHRY and CDR2 SYGVKD. The CDR3 is CAISVAGQNSPLHF. Here the CDR3 DNA reads TGTGCCATCAGTGTGGCAGGGCAAAATTCACCCCTCCACTTT.

The J gene is TRBJ2-5, the V gene TRBV6-1; 7 bases line up with TRBD1. TRBJ2-7 matches the DNA end more closely, so the J call is doubtful. Germline values: CDR1 MNHNS, CDR2 SASEGT. CDR3 length equals 17 residues. The CDR3 sequence is CASSKGTAIHQFYEQYF. For the CDR3, the DNA is TGTGCCAGCAGTAAAGGGACAGCAATTCATCAATTCTACGAGCAGTACTTC.

This clone has only one observation. The rearrangement joins TRBV5-6 to TRBJ2-1, with D possibly being TRBD2 (5 bases). Deletions cut 4 bases from V and 0 bases from J, with 11 bases between. This CDR3 is built from 15 residues. Per the germline V gene, CDR1 is SGHDT and CDR2 is YYEEEE. CDR3 sequence: CASSRTGYSYNEQFF. CDR3 bases: TGTGCCAGCAGCCGGACTGGTTACTCCTACAATGAGCAGTTCTTC.

There are a few counts of this clone. The chain joins TRBV11-2 to TRBJ2-7, with a weak D call TRBD1 (5 bases). V was shortened by 4 bases and J by 2 bases, with 15 bases between the two germline ends. The CDR3 runs 15 residues. Germline V CDR1 and CDR2: SGHAT, FQNNGV. This CDR3 reads CASSSQGARPYEQYF. The CDR3 nucleotides read TGTGCCAGCAGCTCTCAAGGGGCCAGGCCCTACGAGCAGTACTTC.

The chain uses TRBV4-3 and TRBJ1-4, with TRBD1 identical over 11 bases. The J segment lost 8 bases and the V segment lost 0 bases, leaving 17 bases of the junction unmatched. The CDR3 has 20 residues. Germline CDR1 is LGHNA and CDR2 is YSLEER. This CDR3 is CASSQDPRLGQGGDDEKLFF. The CDR3 DNA sequence: TGCGCCAGCAGCCAAGATCCGCGATTGGGACAGGGGGGGGATGACGAAAAACTGTTTTTT.

This sequence joins TRBV27 and TRBJ2-3; D gene unclear. The CDR3 covers 16 residues. Germline V CDR1 and CDR2: MNHEY, SMNVEV (reference sequence). V lost 0 bases and J 0 bases, leaving 10 bases between the germline ends. The chain's CDR3 is CASSLSRGSSTDTQYF. The CDR3 DNA sequence: TGTGCCAGCAGTTTATCGCGCGGATCTAGCACAGATACGCAGTATTTT.

CDR3 DNA: TGTGCCACCCTAGCGGGGGGCGGACGGGAGACCCAGTACTTC. Protein product: CATLAGGGRETQYF. This chain connects TRBV2 to TRBJ2-5, with TRBD2 matching over 11 bases. The germline CDR1 and CDR2 sequences are SNHLY and FYNNEI. The CDR3 covers 14 residues. Unmatched junction bases numbered 9, after V lost 10 bases and J lost 5 bases. The variable domain in full, with the rest retrieved from reference TRBV2 and TRBJ2-5, is EPEVTQTPSHQVTQMGQEVILRCVPISNHLYFYWYRQILGQKVEFLVSFYNNEISEKSEIFDDQFSVERPDGSNFTLKIRSTKLEDSAMYFCATLAGGGRETQYFGPGTRLLVL.

The CDR3 DNA follows: TGCGCCAGCAGCTTGGTTGTTAGCGGGGGTATCTCAGATACGCAGTATTTT. Its translation is CASSLVVSGGISDTQYF. The chain couples TRBV5-1 to TRBJ2-3; TRBD2 matches 9 bases. V was clipped by 0 bases and J by 4 bases; unmatched bases: 9. This CDR3 has 17 residues. Germline loops: CDR1 SGHRS, CDR2 YFSETQ.